Shown below are 18 T cell receptor beta chains from a single sample sequenced in a study of blood T cell repertoires in COVID-19. TCRdb's copy holds only in-frame clones and misses some; the assay was immunoSEQ multiplex PCR. The sample has some 180,000 clones, 65% to 85% seen once; the top ten hold about 7%. The sequenced material came from peripheral blood. These receptor sequences come from a woman aged 40 to 50 with COVID-19, enrolled during active disease.

The chain links TRBV2 to TRBJ2-1; the match to TRBD2 covers 9 bases. The CDR3 totals 15 residues. From germline, CDR1 is SNHLY and CDR2 FYNNEI. Losses at the gene ends were 6 bases for V and 4 bases for J; bases not matched to a gene: 7. The CDR3 spells CASRGAGGPYNEQFF. CDR3 DNA: TGTGCCAGCAGGGGAGCGGGGGGCCCGTACAATGAGCAGTTCTTC.

The chain couples TRBV18 to TRBJ2-7; D possibly corresponds to TRBD1 (7 bases). The CDR3 is made up of 13 amino acids. Trimming shortened V by 4 bases and J by 6 bases, and 13 bases separated the two germline ends. Germline V gene sequence: CDR1 KGHSH, CDR2 LQKENI. The CDR3 DNA sequence: TGTGCCAGCTCACAGGGGGCTAGCGCCGAGCAGTACTTC. Protein sequence: CASSQGASAEQYF.

The V gene is TRBV18, the J gene TRBJ2-5; 12 nucleotides align to TRBD2. The CDR3 extends over 16 amino acids. Germline V gene sequence: CDR1 KGHSH, CDR2 LQKENI. The V segment lost 0 bases and the J segment 1 base; nucleotides outside the gene matches: 0. The CDR3 loop is CASSPPTSGGQETQYF. As DNA, the CDR3 is TGTGCCAGCTCACCACCGACTAGCGGGGGCCAAGAGACCCAGTACTTC.

The genes are TRBV6-1 and TRBJ1-5; 8 nucleotides match TRBD1. The CDR3 contains 14 residues. Germline V gene data show CDR1 as MNHNS and CDR2 as SASEGT. V trimming: 1 base; J trimming: 8 bases; junction bases outside the gene matches: 4. As DNA, the CDR3 is TGTGCCAGCAGTGAAGTGGACAGGGCAAAGCCCCAGCATTTT. This translates into CASSEVDRAKPQHF.

This chain uses TRBV13 with TRBJ2-7; 12 bases are a match to TRBD2. Germline V CDR1 and CDR2: PRHDT, FYEKMQ (reference sequence). The J segment lost 2 bases and the V segment lost 3 bases, leaving 5 bases of the junction unmatched. This CDR3 has 16 amino acids. CDR3: CASSLGLAGATYEQYF. CDR3 DNA sequence: TGTGCCAGCAGCTTGGGACTAGCGGGCGCCACCTACGAGCAGTACTTC.

The V call is TRBV4-2, the J call TRBJ1-1; a possible D gene is TRBD1 (5 bases). This CDR3 contains 14 residues. The germline V and J ends were trimmed by 2 bases and 0 bases, with 7 bases remaining between them. CDR1 and CDR2 from the germline V gene are LGHNA and YNFKEQ. The CDR3 bases are TGTGCCAGCAGCCAAAGGACACTGAACACTGAAGCTTTCTTT. Its translation is CASSQRTLNTEAFF.

The chain recombines TRBV6-5 with TRBJ2-2; D is unclear. The germline V gene encodes CDR1 MNHEY and CDR2 SVGAGI. The length of the CDR3 is 13 residues. V was trimmed by 1 base and J by 7 bases, leaving 7 bases between them. The CDR3 DNA follows: TGTGCCAGCAGTTACTTCCCCGGCGGGGAGCTGTTTTTT. It specifies CASSYFPGGELFF.

The rearrangement links TRBV12-3 or TRBV12-4 to TRBJ2-3; the D gene is possibly TRBD1 (5 bases). Between the trimmed V and J ends, which lost 5 bases and 5 bases, there was a span of 11 bases. The CDR3 runs to 13 residues. The CDR3 reads CASSRGSRDTQYF. The CDR3 DNA reads TGTGCCAGCAGTAGGGGTTCGAGAGATACGCAGTATTTT.

This chain links TRBV5-1 with TRBJ1-6; 8 positions agree with TRBD1. CDR3 length: 14 amino acids. In germline, CDR1 is SGHRS, CDR2 YFSETQ. J was trimmed by 11 bases and V by 3 bases; bases with no gene match: 7. The CDR3 protein is CASSSGQAGAPLHF. CDR3 nucleotide sequence: TGCGCCAGCAGCTCGGGACAGGCAGGGGCACCCCTCCACTTT.

The chain couples TRBV2 to TRBJ2-7, with 9 nucleotides matching TRBD1. The trim removed 4 bases at V and 6 bases at J, leaving 10 bases unmatched. This CDR3 has 15 amino acids. Germline V gene sequence: CDR1 SNHLY, CDR2 FYNNEI. CDR3 region: CASSVLGDRGFEQYF. In DNA, the CDR3 is TGTGCCAGCAGTGTATTGGGAGACAGGGGGTTCGAGCAGTACTTC.

This clone was counted only a few times. The rearrangement links TRBV27 to TRBJ1-3, with 9 nucleotides matching TRBD1. V dropped 6 bases and J dropped 8; count of bases not matched to a gene: 11. This CDR3 has 15 residues. Germline values: CDR1 MNHEY, CDR2 SMNVEV (reference sequence). DNA of the CDR3: TGTGCCAGCAGACGGACGGGACAGGGTAGGGACACCATATATTTT. It codes for CASRRTGQGRDTIYF.

This clone was seen a few times. This chain links TRBV28 with TRBJ2-1; 8 nucleotides align to TRBD1. The CDR3 has 15 residues. Unmatched junction bases numbered 10, after V lost 5 bases and J lost 7 bases. CDR1 and CDR2 (germline): MDHEN, SYDVKM. The CDR3 region is CASSPGTGARNEQFF. The DNA for the CDR3 is TGTGCCAGCAGTCCCGGGACAGGAGCCAGGAATGAGCAGTTCTTC. Using reference TRBV28 and TRBJ2-1 for the parts outside the CDR3, the full variable domain is DVKVTQSSRYLVKRTGEKVFLECVQDMDHENMFWYRQDPGLGLRLIYFSYDVKMKEKGDIPEGYSVSREKKERFSLILESASTNQTSMYLCASSPGTGARNEQFFGPGTRLTVL.

The chain employs TRBV29-1 and TRBJ1-5; D may be TRBD1 (6 bases). The CDR3 sequence is 13 residues long. Germline-derived CDR1 and CDR2 are SQVTM and ANQGSEA. The germline V and J ends were trimmed by 6 bases and 4 bases, with 13 bases remaining between them. The CDR3 DNA reads TGCAGCGTAGCCCAGGGGAAGAATCAGCCCCAGCATTTT. Residues: CSVAQGKNQPQHF.

This chain links TRBV2 with TRBJ1-5; D uncertain. V was trimmed by 10 bases and J by 0 bases, leaving 16 bases between them. The CDR3 has 15 residues. Per germline, CDR1 SNHLY and CDR2 FYNNEI. CDR3 sequence (DNA): TGTGCCACCCCTCGGTGGAGGAATAGCAATCAGCCCCAGCATTTT. Amino acids: CATPRWRNSNQPQHF.

The chain uses TRBV3-1 (or the pseudogene TRBV3-2) and TRBJ1-2, with D perhaps matching TRBD1 (5 bases). This CDR3 has 12 residues. Trimming shortened V by 3 bases and J by 13 bases, and 15 bases separated the two germline ends. From germline, CDR1 is LGHDT and CDR2 YNNKEL (reference sequence). CDR3 DNA: TGTGCCAGCAGCCACTCGGGGATGGGGGGCACCTTC. Encoded protein: CASSHSGMGGTF.

This clone occurred once. CDR3 amino acids: CASSSKSRLQKTDTQYF. CDR3 DNA: TGTGCCAGCAGCTCGAAGAGCCGACTCCAAAAAACAGATACGCAGTATTTT. The chain joins TRBV5-4 to TRBJ2-3; no clear D. The CDR3 sequence is 17 residues long. Germline CDR1 SGHNT, CDR2 YYREEE (reference sequence). Trimming took off 3 bases at V and 3 bases at J, with 20 bases between the two ends. The complete variable domain, with remaining parts taken from reference TRBV5-4 and TRBJ2-3, reads ETGVTQSPTHLIKTRGQQVTLRCSSQSGHNTVSWYQQALGQGPQFIFQYYREEENGRGNFPPRFSGLQFPNYSSELNVNALELDDSALYLCASSSKSRLQKTDTQYFGPGTRLTVL.

This clone has just one count. The chain links TRBV7-3 to TRBJ1-1; weak D call: TRBD1 (6 bases). Trimming removed 4 bases at V and 11 bases at J, with 17 bases between. CDR3 length equals 13 residues. Per the germline V gene, CDR1 is SGHTA and CDR2 is FQGTGA. This CDR3 reads CASSSQGNLAAFF. Written as DNA, the CDR3 is TGTGCCAGCAGCTCACAGGGAAATCTCGCGGCTTTCTTT.

The V call is TRBV10-1, the J call TRBJ1-5, with a tentative D call TRBD1 (5 bases). The CDR3 has 13 residues. Germline lookup yields CDR1 WNHNN and CDR2 SYGVQD (reference sequence). V lost 2 bases, J lost 4 bases, and 6 bases lay in between. CDR3: CASSEQGNQPQHF. The CDR3 DNA reads TGCGCCAGCAGTGAGCAGGGAAATCAGCCCCAGCATTTT.